The rows below give T cell receptor beta chains drawn from one sample of a study of T cell responses to AZD1222 COVID-19 vaccine. Assay used: immunoSEQ multiplex PCR; TCRdb lists only in-frame clones, some missing. The data show 100,000 to 150,000 clones, around 88% seen once. This specimen was peripheral blood, taken on day 0 of MenACWY control vaccination. These TCRs come from an adult in good health. Each CDR3 is given with its conserved first and last residue. Each record gives: V gene, CDR3 length, D gene, clone size, J gene, CDR3 protein, CDR3 DNA. D genes are given only for firm matches. Size values are once, few and many counts, or a class for expanded clones, and some rows have none.

TRBV19,15,TRBD1,-,TRBJ2-6,CASSPQGAGANVLTF,TGTGCCAGTAGTCCACAGGGGGCTGGGGCCAACGTCCTGACTTTC
TRBV6-5,14,-,-,TRBJ1-1,CASSYGDGYYEAFF,TGTGCCAGCAGTTACGGGGACGGATACTATGAAGCTTTCTTT
TRBV19,14,-,-,TRBJ1-2,CASSIGQAHYGYTF,TGTGCCAGTAGTATAGGACAGGCTCACTATGGCTACACCTTC
TRBV10-3,13,-,once,TRBJ2-7,CAIRPDSTYEQYF,TGTGCCATCAGACCGGACAGCACCTACGAGCAGTACTTC
TRBV11-2,15,TRBD2,-,TRBJ2-7,CASSSELAGGYEQYF,TGTGCCAGCAGCTCGGAGTTAGCGGGAGGCTACGAGCAGTACTTC
TRBV21-1,17,-,few,TRBJ2-6,CASSKVGASSGANVLTF,TGTGCCAGCAGCAAAGTAGGGGCGAGCTCTGGGGCCAACGTCCTGACTTTC
TRBV11-3,16,-,-,TRBJ2-5,CASSFPTRGRQETQYF,TGTGCCAGCAGCTTTCCGACTAGGGGGAGGCAAGAGACCCAGTACTTC
TRBV6-2/TRBV6-3,15,-,-,TRBJ1-5,CASSVLLGPTQPQHF,TGTGCCAGCAGCGTACTACTAGGGCCCACTCAGCCCCAGCATTTT
TRBV11-2,16,-,-,TRBJ1-1,CASSLSGGSPRTEAFF,TGTGCCAGCAGCCTTAGTGGCGGGTCCCCGCGCACTGAAGCTTTCTTT
TRBV5-4,15,-,few,TRBJ1-4,CASSRREGVNEKLFF,TGTGCCAGCAGCCGTCGTGAGGGAGTTAATGAAAAACTGTTTTTT
TRBV10-2,14,TRBD2,-,TRBJ2-1,CASSPGGRAGEQFF,TGCGCCAGCAGCCCTGGCGGGAGGGCCGGTGAGCAGTTCTTC
TRBV19,14,-,once,TRBJ2-3,CASSPDPYTDTQYF,TGTGCCAGTAGTCCGGACCCTTATACAGATACGCAGTATTTT
TRBV9,15,TRBD2,-,TRBJ2-7,CASAAGLAGTYEQYF,TGTGCCAGCGCGGCAGGACTAGCGGGGACGTACGAGCAGTACTTC
TRBV7-2,15,TRBD2,-,TRBJ2-1,CALSGLPLSYNEQFF,TGTGCCCTTTCGGGACTACCCCTCTCCTACAATGAGCAGTTCTTC
TRBV6-5,14,-,-,TRBJ2-3,CASSYKGIIDTQYF,TGTGCCAGCAGTTATAAGGGGATTATAGATACGCAGTATTTT
TRBV30,13,-,-,TRBJ2-5,CAWTGPGEETQYF,TGTGCCTGGACCGGTCCCGGGGAGGAGACCCAGTACTTC
TRBV7-2,16,-,-,TRBJ1-6,CASSPNSTPLLSPLHF,TGTGCCAGCAGTCCAAACAGCACCCCATTGCTTTCACCCCTCCACTTT
TRBV9,15,TRBD2,once,TRBJ2-2,CASSPRGVGTGELFF,TGTGCCAGCAGCCCCCGGGGGGTAGGCACCGGGGAGCTGTTTTTT
TRBV7-9,18,TRBD1,-,TRBJ2-6,CASSEPGQLTSGANVLTF,TGTGCCAGCAGCGAACCGGGACAGCTCACCTCTGGGGCCAACGTCCTGACTTTC
TRBV4-3,16,TRBD1,-,TRBJ2-1,CASSRSPGTDYNEQFF,TGCGCCAGCAGCCGATCCCCCGGGACAGACTACAATGAGCAGTTCTTC
TRBV4-2,16,TRBD2,-,TRBJ2-1,CASSQGLAGAYNEQFF,TGTGCCAGCAGCCAAGGACTAGCGGGAGCCTACAATGAGCAGTTCTTC
TRBV19,16,TRBD1,-,TRBJ1-3,CASSATGAYSGNTIYF,TGTGCCAGTAGTGCTACAGGGGCTTACTCTGGAAACACCATATATTTT
TRBV12-3/TRBV12-4,12,-,-,TRBJ1-1,CASSLVLVEAFF,TGTGCCAGCAGTTTGGTATTGGTCGAGGCTTTCTTT
TRBV6-5,16,TRBD1,-,TRBJ1-2,CASSYQKQGNVYGYTF,TGTGCCAGCAGTTACCAAAAACAGGGGAATGTCTATGGCTACACCTTC
TRBV10-3,14,-,-,TRBJ1-2,CAISGKDRPNGYTF,TGTGCCATCAGTGGAAAAGACAGGCCGAATGGCTACACCTTC
TRBV7-8,15,-,-,TRBJ2-7,CASSLGGTASYEQYF,TGTGCCAGCAGCTTAGGTGGGACGGCCTCCTACGAGCAGTACTTC